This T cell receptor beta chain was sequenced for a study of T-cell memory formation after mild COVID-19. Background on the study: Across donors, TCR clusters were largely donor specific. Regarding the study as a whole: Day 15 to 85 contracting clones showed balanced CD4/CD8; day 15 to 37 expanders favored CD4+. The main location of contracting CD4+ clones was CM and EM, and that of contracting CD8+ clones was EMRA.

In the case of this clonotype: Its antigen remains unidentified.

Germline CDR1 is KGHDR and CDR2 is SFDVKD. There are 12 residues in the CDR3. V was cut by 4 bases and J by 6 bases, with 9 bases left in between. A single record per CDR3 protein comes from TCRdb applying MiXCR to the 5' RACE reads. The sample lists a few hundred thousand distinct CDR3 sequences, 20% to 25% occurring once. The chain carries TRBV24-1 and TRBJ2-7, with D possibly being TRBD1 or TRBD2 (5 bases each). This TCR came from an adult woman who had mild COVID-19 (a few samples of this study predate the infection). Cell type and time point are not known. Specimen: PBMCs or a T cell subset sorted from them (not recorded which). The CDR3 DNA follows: TGTGCCACCAGTGACGGGGCTGGCGAGCAGTACTTC. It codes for CATSDGAGEQYF.